A single sample gave rise to the 3 T cell receptor beta chains below, sequenced in a study of cytomegalovirus exposure and HLA in healthy donors. The PCR contained 60 Vbeta and 13 Jbeta primers. Produced via immunoSEQ multiplex PCR; TCRdb's table is partial and in-frame only. The table has about 89,000 clones, about 80% seen once; the top ten hold 1.3% to 1.5%. Sequencing was performed on PBMCs. The receptors shown here come from a male donor in good health and CMV-seronegative.

This clone appeared a few times. V usage is TRBV5-4 and J usage is TRBJ1-2, with 8 bases matching TRBD1. Germline-derived CDR1 and CDR2 are SGHNT and YYREEE (reference sequence). The V segment lost 5 bases and the J segment 0 bases; nucleotides outside the gene matches: 3. This CDR3 is built from 14 residues. CDR3 nucleotide sequence: TGTGCCAGCAGGGACAGGGTGGCTAACTATGGCTACACCTTC. It translates to CASRDRVANYGYTF.

The chain employs TRBV7-6 and TRBJ1-4, with D perhaps matching TRBD1 (6 bases). This CDR3 is built from 17 residues. V lost 5 bases and J lost 8, with 24 bases in between. CDR1 is SGHVS and CDR2 is FNYEAQ in the germline V gene. CDR3 nucleotide sequence: TGTGCCAGCAGCCAGAGAGGGGGGGACCCGGGCTCCGAAAAACTGTTTTTT. Protein: CASSQRGGDPGSEKLFF.

This clone was detected a few times. The V call is TRBV4-1, the J call TRBJ2-6; weak D call: TRBD2 (6 bases). The CDR3 consists of 16 residues. CDR1 and CDR2 (germline): MGHRA, YSYEKL. The V end lost 3 bases, the J end lost 1 base, and 10 bases lay between the germline ends. In DNA, the CDR3 is TGCGCCAGCAGCCAGCCCGCGGGGTCTGGGGCCAACGTCCTGACTTTC. It translates to CASSQPAGSGANVLTF.